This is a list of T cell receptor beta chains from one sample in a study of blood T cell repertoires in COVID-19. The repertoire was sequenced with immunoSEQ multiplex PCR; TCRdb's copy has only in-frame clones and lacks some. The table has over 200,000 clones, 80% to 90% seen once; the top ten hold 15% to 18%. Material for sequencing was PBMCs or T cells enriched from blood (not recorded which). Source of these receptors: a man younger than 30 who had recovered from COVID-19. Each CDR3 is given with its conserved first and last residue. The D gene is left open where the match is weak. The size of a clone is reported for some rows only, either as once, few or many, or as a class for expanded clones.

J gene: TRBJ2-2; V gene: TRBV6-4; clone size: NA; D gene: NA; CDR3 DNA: TGTGCCAGCAGTCCCGGTCTGGGGCGTAACACCGGGGAGCTGTTTTTT; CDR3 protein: CASSPGLGRNTGELFF
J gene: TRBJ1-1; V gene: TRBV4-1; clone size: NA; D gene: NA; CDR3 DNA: TGCGCCAGCAGCCCTCTTGGACAGACAGCTTTCTTT; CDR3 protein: CASSPLGQTAFF
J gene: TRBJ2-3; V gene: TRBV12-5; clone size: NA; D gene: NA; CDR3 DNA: TGTGCTAGTGCCCCGGGGATAAGCACAGATACGCAGTATTTT; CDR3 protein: CASAPGISTDTQYF
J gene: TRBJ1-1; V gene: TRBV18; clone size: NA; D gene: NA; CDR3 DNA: TGTGCCAGCTCTAAAGGGGTAGGGAACACTGAAGCTTTCTTT; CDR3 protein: CASSKGVGNTEAFF
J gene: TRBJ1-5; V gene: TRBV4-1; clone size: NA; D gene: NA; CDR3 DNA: TGCGCCAGCAGCCAAAATGCAGGGGTGGGTCAGCCCCAGCATTTT; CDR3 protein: CASSQNAGVGQPQHF
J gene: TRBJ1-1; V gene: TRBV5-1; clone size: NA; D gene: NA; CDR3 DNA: TGCGCCAGCAGCTTGTTGGCTTTCACGGGGGGCGAGGTGAACACTGAAGCTTTCTTT; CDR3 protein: CASSLLAFTGGEVNTEAFF
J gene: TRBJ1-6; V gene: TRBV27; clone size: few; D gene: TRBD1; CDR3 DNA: TGTGCCAGCAGTACACTAACCCTACAGGGGAGTAATTCACCCCTCCACTTT; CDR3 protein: CASSTLTLQGSNSPLHF
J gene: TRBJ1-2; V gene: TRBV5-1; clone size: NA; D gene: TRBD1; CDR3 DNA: TGCGCCAGCAGCTTGGAGGGACAGGGCTACACCTTC; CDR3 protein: CASSLEGQGYTF
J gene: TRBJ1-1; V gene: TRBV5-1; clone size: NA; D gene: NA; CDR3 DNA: TGCGCCAGCAGCTTAGGCGGGGGCCCCACTGAAGCTTTCTTT; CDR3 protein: CASSLGGGPTEAFF
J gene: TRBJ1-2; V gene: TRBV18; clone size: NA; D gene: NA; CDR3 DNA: TGTGCCAGCTCACCCTACCCGCCCGAGCGGGGCTACACCTTC; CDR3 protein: CASSPYPPERGYTF
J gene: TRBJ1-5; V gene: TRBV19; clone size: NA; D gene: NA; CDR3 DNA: TGTGCCAGTAGCCAATCGGGACATTCAGTGCTGACGCCCCAGCATTTT; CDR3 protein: CASSQSGHSVLTPQHF
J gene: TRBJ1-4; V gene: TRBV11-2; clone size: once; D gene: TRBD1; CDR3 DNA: TGTGCCAGCAGCTTAGATTCCGGGACAGGGGGCGAAAAACTGTTTTTT; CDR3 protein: CASSLDSGTGGEKLFF
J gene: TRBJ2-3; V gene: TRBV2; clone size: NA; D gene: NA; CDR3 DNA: TGTGCCAGCAGTGGTCCCCGTACGACAATGACAGATACGCAGTATTTT; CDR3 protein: CASSGPRTTMTDTQYF
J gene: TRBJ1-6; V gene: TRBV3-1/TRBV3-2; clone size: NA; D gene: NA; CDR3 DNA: TGTGCCAGCAGCCAAGATAGTGAGAGCTCCTATAATTCACCCCTCCACTTT; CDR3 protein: CASSQDSESSYNSPLHF
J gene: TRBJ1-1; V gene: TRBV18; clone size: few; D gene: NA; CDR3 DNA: TGTGCCAGCTCCCCCGGGACACCCGAAGGAACTGAAGCTTTCTTT; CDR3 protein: CASSPGTPEGTEAFF
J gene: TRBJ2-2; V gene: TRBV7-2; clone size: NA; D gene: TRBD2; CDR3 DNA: TGTGCCAGCAGCCTGGGACTACTTAACACCGGGGAGCTGTTTTTT; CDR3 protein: CASSLGLLNTGELFF
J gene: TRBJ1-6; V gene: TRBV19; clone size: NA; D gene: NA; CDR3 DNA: TGTGCCAGTAGTATAGGGGAGGGGATCAATTCACCCCTCCACTTT; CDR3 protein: CASSIGEGINSPLHF